The rows below give T cell receptor beta chains drawn from one sample of a study of cytomegalovirus exposure and HLA in healthy donors. Profiling relied on immunoSEQ multiplex PCR, and the TCRdb table lists in-frame clones only, not all of them. This table has around 92,000 clones, around 85% appearing once. Sequencing used PBMCs. Every receptor here comes from a girl aged 2-10 years in good health and CMV-seropositive. Both conserved end residues are part of each CDR3. Fields, in order: CDR3 protein, J gene, D gene, V gene. A D gene is named only where the DNA matches it firmly.

CDR3 protein: CATSRDGEGNQPQHF; J gene: TRBJ1-5; D gene: NA; V gene: TRBV15
CDR3 protein: CASSPRLETQYF; J gene: TRBJ2-5; D gene: NA; V gene: TRBV11-2
CDR3 protein: CASSQGANLYGYTF; J gene: TRBJ1-2; D gene: TRBD1; V gene: TRBV28
CDR3 protein: CASSEFGDYSLYEQFF; J gene: TRBJ2-1; D gene: NA; V gene: TRBV6-1
CDR3 protein: CASSAQGRIGRFAEAFF; J gene: TRBJ1-1; D gene: NA; V gene: TRBV7-8
CDR3 protein: CASSERGAVGRAFF; J gene: TRBJ1-1; D gene: NA; V gene: TRBV6-1
CDR3 protein: CASSRLGATNEKLFF; J gene: TRBJ1-4; D gene: NA; V gene: TRBV19
CDR3 protein: CASSLQGAETQYF; J gene: TRBJ2-5; D gene: TRBD1; V gene: TRBV5-1
CDR3 protein: CASGPDRGWEQFF; J gene: TRBJ2-1; D gene: TRBD1; V gene: TRBV12-5
CDR3 protein: CASSLYYAPGPNSGGSSYEQYF; J gene: TRBJ2-7; D gene: TRBD1; V gene: TRBV7-8
CDR3 protein: CATAGHEKLFF; J gene: TRBJ1-4; D gene: NA; V gene: TRBV23-1
CDR3 protein: CASSLNRDRGRVKSYEQYF; J gene: TRBJ2-7; D gene: TRBD1; V gene: TRBV7-7
CDR3 protein: CASSPSGALTDTQYF; J gene: TRBJ2-3; D gene: NA; V gene: TRBV18
CDR3 protein: CASSNQGAGDTQYF; J gene: TRBJ2-3; D gene: TRBD1; V gene: TRBV6-5
CDR3 protein: CASSYGTGLETQYF; J gene: TRBJ2-5; D gene: TRBD1; V gene: TRBV6-5
CDR3 protein: CASSYSSGGEEAFF; J gene: TRBJ1-1; D gene: NA; V gene: TRBV6-5
CDR3 protein: CASSSRGGKNTEAFF; J gene: TRBJ1-1; D gene: NA; V gene: TRBV28
CDR3 protein: CASSDSGQSSYEQYF; J gene: TRBJ2-7; D gene: NA; V gene: TRBV6-1
CDR3 protein: CASSLVAGAGSYNEQFF; J gene: TRBJ2-1; D gene: TRBD2; V gene: TRBV7-2
CDR3 protein: CASSSQYEQYF; J gene: TRBJ2-7; D gene: NA; V gene: TRBV28
CDR3 protein: CASSLDRGGYSNQPQHF; J gene: TRBJ1-5; D gene: NA; V gene: TRBV5-8
CDR3 protein: CASRARGAQPQHF; J gene: TRBJ1-5; D gene: NA; V gene: TRBV6-1
CDR3 protein: CASSPGDVTDTQYF; J gene: TRBJ2-3; D gene: NA; V gene: TRBV4-2
CDR3 protein: CAISVQGAFAYEQYF; J gene: TRBJ2-7; D gene: TRBD1; V gene: TRBV10-3
CDR3 protein: CASSQERETQYF; J gene: TRBJ2-5; D gene: NA; V gene: TRBV4-1
CDR3 protein: CASSPGPTGIYEQYF; J gene: TRBJ2-7; D gene: TRBD1; V gene: TRBV11-3
CDR3 protein: CAISESRQGATEAFF; J gene: TRBJ1-1; D gene: TRBD1; V gene: TRBV10-3
CDR3 protein: CASSLVVKTTGELFF; J gene: TRBJ2-2; D gene: NA; V gene: TRBV7-6
CDR3 protein: CSVEDRRSASYEQYF; J gene: TRBJ2-7; D gene: NA; V gene: TRBV29-1
CDR3 protein: CASSPRTGGQETQYF; J gene: TRBJ2-5; D gene: TRBD1; V gene: TRBV25-1
CDR3 protein: CASSLANFNEQFF; J gene: TRBJ2-1; D gene: NA; V gene: TRBV5-1
CDR3 protein: CASSLGHSYNEKLFF; J gene: TRBJ1-4; D gene: NA; V gene: TRBV5-6
CDR3 protein: CASSLVAEGTTPRRQYF; J gene: TRBJ2-7; D gene: NA; V gene: TRBV28
CDR3 protein: CASSIVSRKEPQHF; J gene: TRBJ1-5; D gene: NA; V gene: TRBV19
CDR3 protein: CASSQDGLAGSYEQYF; J gene: TRBJ2-7; D gene: TRBD2; V gene: TRBV4-1
CDR3 protein: CASSSQGGVSYNEQFF; J gene: TRBJ2-1; D gene: NA; V gene: TRBV4-2
CDR3 protein: CASSRGGSNTGELFF; J gene: TRBJ2-2; D gene: TRBD2; V gene: TRBV27
CDR3 protein: CSALAGGADTQYF; J gene: TRBJ2-3; D gene: TRBD2; V gene: TRBV29-1
CDR3 protein: CASSATNSPLKYQETQYF; J gene: TRBJ2-5; D gene: NA; V gene: TRBV9
CDR3 protein: CASSRRRENTEAFF; J gene: TRBJ1-1; D gene: NA; V gene: TRBV27
CDR3 protein: CASSLRRGRQETQYF; J gene: TRBJ2-5; D gene: TRBD1; V gene: TRBV7-2
CDR3 protein: CSVRTASNQPQHF; J gene: TRBJ1-5; D gene: NA; V gene: TRBV29-1
CDR3 protein: CASSLPVREQYF; J gene: TRBJ2-7; D gene: NA; V gene: TRBV6-6
CDR3 protein: CASQTPGQETQYF; J gene: TRBJ2-5; D gene: NA; V gene: TRBV5-4
CDR3 protein: CASSSRTENTEAFF; J gene: TRBJ1-1; D gene: NA; V gene: TRBV9
CDR3 protein: CAISESESGGYEQYF; J gene: TRBJ2-7; D gene: NA; V gene: TRBV10-3
CDR3 protein: CASSNPVWSDYEQYF; J gene: TRBJ2-7; D gene: NA; V gene: TRBV28
CDR3 protein: CASNIWTSGSPGELFF; J gene: TRBJ2-2; D gene: TRBD2; V gene: TRBV19
CDR3 protein: CASSQDQTEVKRKLFF; J gene: TRBJ1-4; D gene: NA; V gene: TRBV4-2
CDR3 protein: CASSLPGTANTEAFF; J gene: TRBJ1-1; D gene: TRBD1; V gene: TRBV5-4
CDR3 protein: CASSSSGTGSVGIQYF; J gene: TRBJ2-4; D gene: TRBD1; V gene: TRBV28
CDR3 protein: CASSLQSGYEQYF; J gene: TRBJ2-7; D gene: NA; V gene: TRBV27
CDR3 protein: CAIGTANTEAFF; J gene: TRBJ1-1; D gene: TRBD1; V gene: TRBV10-3
CDR3 protein: CASSPGSGNTIYF; J gene: TRBJ1-3; D gene: NA; V gene: TRBV14
CDR3 protein: CAISDQKETQYF; J gene: TRBJ2-5; D gene: NA; V gene: TRBV10-3